Listed here is a single TCR beta chain. The CDR3 totals 15 residues. CDR1 and CDR2 (germline): LNHNV, YYDKDF (reference sequence). The germline V and J ends were trimmed by 1 base and 1 base, with 9 bases remaining between them. The source of the sample is a study of shared clonotypes between healthy human individuals. In the authors' methods: In the immunoSEQ data, sequences were junction-only and lacked quality scores, so filtering differed. Measured with immunoSEQ multiplex PCR; TCRdb has only the in-frame clones, and not every one. For V, J and clone size, that table is used; D and trimming come from the DNA. The data hold around 1,000,000 clones, with 77% observed a single time.

Sequences were obtained from memory CD4+ T cells from PBMCs. This sample's subset: CD45RA-negative fraction. The TCR sequence derives from a man younger than 30 in good health. Some clones in this sample may be carry-over from other donors' samples. The rearrangement uses TRBV15 and TRBJ2-3; a weak D match, TRBD1 (5 bases). The CDR3 region has the DNA TGTGCCACCAGCAGAGGACAGACCCGCACAGATACGCAGTATTTT. Translating it yields CATSRGQTRTDTQYF.